This TCR beta chain derives from a study of technical replicates of blood from a few donors. The repertoire was sequenced with immunoSEQ multiplex PCR; TCRdb's copy has only in-frame clones and lacks some. Of approximately 59,000 clones in the sample, around 88% were seen once. This clonotype was sampled from a human donor in good health. Some clones in this sample may be carry-over from other donors' samples. Sequenced input: PBMCs.

The chain's CDR3 is CASSFSSGSHIQYF. The CDR3 region has the DNA TGTGCCAGCAGCTTCTCTAGCGGGAGCCACATTCAGTACTTC. This chain links TRBV7-3 with TRBJ2-4; 10 bases map to TRBD2. Germline V gives CDR1 SGHTA, CDR2 FQGTGA. This CDR3 contains 14 residues. The trim removed 3 bases at V and 8 bases at J, leaving 4 bases unmatched.